The rows below give T cell receptor beta chains drawn from one sample of a study of cytomegalovirus exposure and HLA in healthy donors. Repertoires were generated with immunoSEQ multiplex PCR, while TCRdb's copy carries only in-frame clones and drops some. The sample yields roughly 100,000 clones, 55% to 80% seen once. Sequencing used PBMCs. These receptor sequences come from a man between 40 and 49 years old in good health and CMV-seronegative. Each CDR3 is given with its conserved first and last residue. A D gene is named only where the DNA matches it firmly. For some rows the clone size is stated as once, few or many, or as a class when expanded; others skip it.

NA,TRBJ2-3,NA,TRBV5-1,CASSLVAQALADTQYF,TGCGCCAGCAGCTTGGTGGCTCAGGCCCTCGCAGATACGCAGTATTTT
TRBD1,TRBJ1-2,NA,TRBV9,CASSVGDRNYGYTF,TGTGCCAGCAGCGTAGGGGACAGGAACTATGGCTACACCTTC
NA,TRBJ2-3,NA,TRBV11-1,CASSLEGLTDTQYF,TGTGCCAGCAGCCTAGAAGGACTAACAGATACGCAGTATTTT
TRBD1,TRBJ1-5,few,TRBV9,CASSVGQGYQPQHF,TGTGCCAGCAGCGTAGGACAGGGCTATCAGCCCCAGCATTTT
NA,TRBJ1-5,NA,TRBV6-4,CASSDSSSTVTLGGQPQHF,TGTGCCAGCAGTGACTCGAGTTCGACAGTAACCCTGGGGGGTCAGCCCCAGCATTTT
TRBD1,TRBJ2-7,NA,TRBV6-5,CASSYSGTGGYEQYF,TGTGCCAGCAGTTACTCCGGGACAGGAGGTTACGAGCAGTACTTC
NA,TRBJ2-3,NA,TRBV13,CASSFGGQFTDTQYF,TGTGCCAGCAGCTTCGGCGGCCAGTTCACAGATACGCAGTATTTT
TRBD1,TRBJ2-7,NA,TRBV2,CASVKGQAIAYEQYF,TGTGCCAGCGTTAAAGGACAGGCAATAGCCTACGAGCAGTACTTC
TRBD2,TRBJ2-7,NA,TRBV5-1,CASSLAERGIFEQYF,TGCGCCAGCAGCTTGGCTGAGCGGGGGATCTTCGAGCAGTACTTC
NA,TRBJ2-5,NA,TRBV7-6,CASSFNPQETQYF,TGTGCCAGCAGCTTTAATCCCCAAGAGACCCAGTACTTC
NA,TRBJ2-4,NA,TRBV4-1,CASSHAWGGVRHIQYF,TGCGCCAGCAGCCATGCTTGGGGCGGGGTAAGGCACATTCAGTACTTC
TRBD1,TRBJ1-5,NA,TRBV28,CASSERQGNQPQHF,TGTGCCAGCAGTGAACGACAGGGTAATCAGCCCCAGCATTTT
NA,TRBJ2-1,NA,TRBV5-1,CASQDGTAYNEQFF,TGCGCCAGCCAGGACGGGACTGCCTACAATGAGCAGTTCTTC
TRBD2,TRBJ2-2,NA,TRBV7-6,CASSRSGGTTGELFF,TGTGCCAGCAGCCGGAGCGGGGGAACAACCGGGGAGCTGTTTTTT
NA,TRBJ2-7,few,TRBV4-3,CASSRDHRYSYEQYF,TGCGCCAGCAGCCGAGATCACAGGTACTCCTACGAGCAGTACTTC
NA,TRBJ1-4,NA,TRBV7-6,CASSLGTFGGEKLFF,TGTGCCAGCAGCCTCGGGACATTTGGTGGGGAAAAACTGTTTTTT
NA,TRBJ1-6,NA,TRBV6-5,CASSSQGNNSPLHF,TGTGCCAGCAGTTCCCAGGGTAATAATTCACCCCTCCACTTT
TRBD1,TRBJ1-2,few,TRBV7-3,CASSSDRVGYTF,TGTGCCAGCAGCTCGGACAGGGTGGGCTACACCTTC
TRBD1,TRBJ2-7,NA,TRBV5-1,CASSTNPGTGKRYEQYF,TGCGCCAGCAGCACAAACCCCGGGACAGGGAAGAGGTACGAGCAGTACTTC
TRBD1,TRBJ2-7,once,TRBV2,CASRGQGASEQYF,TGTGCCAGCAGGGGACAGGGGGCCTCCGAGCAGTACTTC
NA,TRBJ1-4,NA,TRBV10-3,CAISESEKLFF,TGTGCCATCAGTGAATCAGAAAAACTGTTTTTT
TRBD1,TRBJ2-5,few,TRBV29-1,CSDGQGQETQYF,TGCAGCGACGGACAGGGCCAAGAGACCCAGTACTTC
TRBD2,TRBJ2-3,NA,TRBV6-4,CASSAKVAGDTDTQYF,TGTGCCAGCAGTGCCAAAGTAGCGGGGGACACAGATACGCAGTATTTT
TRBD2,TRBJ2-2,NA,TRBV4-1,CASSQKPGRVTGELFF,TGCGCCAGCAGCCAAAAGCCTGGGAGGGTCACCGGGGAGCTGTTTTTT
NA,TRBJ2-7,once,TRBV27,CASSATDSYEQYF,TGTGCCAGCAGTGCGACAGACTCCTACGAGCAGTACTTC
TRBD2,TRBJ2-3,once,TRBV7-9,CASSLGGGPGDTQYF,TGTGCCAGCAGCTTAGGCGGGGGGCCCGGAGATACGCAGTATTTT
NA,TRBJ2-2,NA,TRBV5-1,CASSLVGREYGELFF,TGCGCCAGCAGCTTGGTAGGCAGGGAATACGGGGAGCTGTTTTTT
NA,TRBJ1-6,NA,TRBV4-2,CASSQEGALSPLHF,TGTGCCAGCAGCCAAGAGGGGGCCTTGTCACCCCTCCACTTT
TRBD1,TRBJ1-1,many,TRBV7-2,CASSQQGASEAFF,TGTGCCAGCAGCCAGCAGGGGGCAAGTGAAGCTTTCTTT
TRBD2,TRBJ2-7,NA,TRBV10-3,CAIRDPGTSGSYEQYF,TGTGCCATCAGGGACCCGGGGACTAGCGGGTCCTACGAGCAGTACTTC
NA,TRBJ2-5,NA,TRBV29-1,CSGGRQETQYF,TGCAGCGGGGGGAGGCAAGAGACCCAGTACTTC
NA,TRBJ2-7,once,TRBV7-6,CASSLGAVRWYEQYF,TGTGCCAGCAGCTTAGGGGCAGTGAGATGGTACGAGCAGTACTTC
NA,TRBJ2-7,NA,TRBV6-6,CASSYGGDYEQYF,TGTGCCAGCAGTTACGGCGGGGACTACGAGCAGTACTTC
TRBD1,TRBJ2-7,NA,TRBV18,CASSRQGQGYEQYF,TGTGCCAGCTCTAGACAGGGACAAGGCTACGAGCAGTACTTC
NA,TRBJ1-5,NA,TRBV7-8,CASSLMGSVGSIQPQHF,TGTGCCAGCAGCTTAATGGGTTCTGTTGGGAGTATTCAGCCCCAGCATTTT
NA,TRBJ1-3,NA,TRBV6-5,CASSYSWVAGNTIYF,TGTGCCAGCAGTTACTCATGGGTAGCAGGAAACACCATATATTTT
NA,TRBJ2-5,NA,TRBV18,CASSRQEETQYF,TGTGCCAGCTCACGACAGGAAGAGACCCAGTACTTC
TRBD1,TRBJ2-1,NA,TRBV7-9,CASSLVSSGTGNYNEQFF,TGTGCCAGCAGCTTAGTTTCTTCCGGGACAGGCAATTACAATGAGCAGTTCTTC
NA,TRBJ2-1,NA,TRBV5-6,CASSLGWQGAYNEQFF,TGTGCCAGCAGCTTGGGCTGGCAGGGTGCCTACAATGAGCAGTTCTTC
NA,TRBJ2-7,NA,TRBV9,CASSADSGWSYEQYF,TGTGCCAGCAGCGCCGACAGCGGGTGGAGCTACGAGCAGTACTTC
NA,TRBJ1-3,few,TRBV6-1,CASMKHVDTIYF,TGTGCCAGCATGAAACACGTGGACACCATATATTTT
TRBD2,TRBJ2-1,few,TRBV5-1,CASSPSGGAYYEQFF,TGCGCCAGCAGCCCTAGCGGGGGGGCCTACTATGAGCAGTTCTTC
TRBD2,TRBJ2-3,NA,TRBV6-6,CASSQPSGGTDTQYF,TGTGCCAGCAGTCAACCTAGCGGGGGCACAGATACGCAGTATTTT
TRBD1,TRBJ1-6,NA,TRBV7-9,CASSLGTGAAGNSPLHF,TGTGCCAGCAGCTTAGGGACAGGGGCGGCGGGGAATTCACCCCTCCACTTT
NA,TRBJ1-1,NA,TRBV7-2,CASSTPAGLNTEAFF,TGTGCCAGCAGCACCCCGGCAGGGTTGAACACTGAAGCTTTCTTT
NA,TRBJ2-3,NA,TRBV6-1,CASSEARTTSTDTQYF,TGTGCCAGCAGTGAAGCGCGGACAACTAGCACAGATACGCAGTATTTT
TRBD1,TRBJ2-5,NA,TRBV5-1,CASSIVGQGAKETQYF,TGCGCCAGCAGCATTGTCGGACAGGGGGCTAAAGAGACCCAGTACTTC
TRBD1,TRBJ2-7,NA,TRBV27,CASSSPLRDRGYEQYF,TGTGCCAGCAGTTCCCCACTCCGGGACAGAGGCTACGAGCAGTACTTC
NA,TRBJ2-7,once,TRBV5-4,CASSSAAASTYEQYF,TGTGCCAGCAGCTCCGCGGCGGCCTCCACCTACGAGCAGTACTTC
NA,TRBJ1-1,NA,TRBV11-2,CASSTETVANTEAFF,TGTGCCAGCAGCACCGAGACAGTAGCTAACACTGAAGCTTTCTTT
TRBD1,TRBJ1-2,NA,TRBV27,CASSLLPVGQGWDGYTF,TGTGCCAGCAGTTTATTACCCGTGGGACAGGGATGGGATGGCTACACCTTC
NA,TRBJ1-1,few,TRBV5-1,CASSFIGANTEAFF,TGCGCCAGCAGCTTCATTGGGGCGAACACTGAAGCTTTCTTT
TRBD2,TRBJ2-5,NA,TRBV2,CASISSGETQYF,TGTGCCAGCATTTCTAGCGGGGAGACCCAGTACTTC
NA,TRBJ2-7,once,TRBV6-5,CASSPTGTAYEQYF,TGTGCCAGCAGCCCGACTGGAACCGCCTACGAGCAGTACTTC
NA,TRBJ1-3,NA,TRBV19,CASIDRGATNTIYF,TGTGCCAGTATTGACCGGGGGGCCACAAACACCATATATTTT
NA,TRBJ1-2,NA,TRBV5-4,CASSLDELYGYTF,TGTGCCAGCAGCTTGGATGAGCTTTATGGCTACACCTTC
NA,TRBJ1-3,NA,TRBV18,CASSSRGDAGNTIYF,TGTGCCAGCTCATCCAGAGGAGACGCTGGAAACACCATATATTTT